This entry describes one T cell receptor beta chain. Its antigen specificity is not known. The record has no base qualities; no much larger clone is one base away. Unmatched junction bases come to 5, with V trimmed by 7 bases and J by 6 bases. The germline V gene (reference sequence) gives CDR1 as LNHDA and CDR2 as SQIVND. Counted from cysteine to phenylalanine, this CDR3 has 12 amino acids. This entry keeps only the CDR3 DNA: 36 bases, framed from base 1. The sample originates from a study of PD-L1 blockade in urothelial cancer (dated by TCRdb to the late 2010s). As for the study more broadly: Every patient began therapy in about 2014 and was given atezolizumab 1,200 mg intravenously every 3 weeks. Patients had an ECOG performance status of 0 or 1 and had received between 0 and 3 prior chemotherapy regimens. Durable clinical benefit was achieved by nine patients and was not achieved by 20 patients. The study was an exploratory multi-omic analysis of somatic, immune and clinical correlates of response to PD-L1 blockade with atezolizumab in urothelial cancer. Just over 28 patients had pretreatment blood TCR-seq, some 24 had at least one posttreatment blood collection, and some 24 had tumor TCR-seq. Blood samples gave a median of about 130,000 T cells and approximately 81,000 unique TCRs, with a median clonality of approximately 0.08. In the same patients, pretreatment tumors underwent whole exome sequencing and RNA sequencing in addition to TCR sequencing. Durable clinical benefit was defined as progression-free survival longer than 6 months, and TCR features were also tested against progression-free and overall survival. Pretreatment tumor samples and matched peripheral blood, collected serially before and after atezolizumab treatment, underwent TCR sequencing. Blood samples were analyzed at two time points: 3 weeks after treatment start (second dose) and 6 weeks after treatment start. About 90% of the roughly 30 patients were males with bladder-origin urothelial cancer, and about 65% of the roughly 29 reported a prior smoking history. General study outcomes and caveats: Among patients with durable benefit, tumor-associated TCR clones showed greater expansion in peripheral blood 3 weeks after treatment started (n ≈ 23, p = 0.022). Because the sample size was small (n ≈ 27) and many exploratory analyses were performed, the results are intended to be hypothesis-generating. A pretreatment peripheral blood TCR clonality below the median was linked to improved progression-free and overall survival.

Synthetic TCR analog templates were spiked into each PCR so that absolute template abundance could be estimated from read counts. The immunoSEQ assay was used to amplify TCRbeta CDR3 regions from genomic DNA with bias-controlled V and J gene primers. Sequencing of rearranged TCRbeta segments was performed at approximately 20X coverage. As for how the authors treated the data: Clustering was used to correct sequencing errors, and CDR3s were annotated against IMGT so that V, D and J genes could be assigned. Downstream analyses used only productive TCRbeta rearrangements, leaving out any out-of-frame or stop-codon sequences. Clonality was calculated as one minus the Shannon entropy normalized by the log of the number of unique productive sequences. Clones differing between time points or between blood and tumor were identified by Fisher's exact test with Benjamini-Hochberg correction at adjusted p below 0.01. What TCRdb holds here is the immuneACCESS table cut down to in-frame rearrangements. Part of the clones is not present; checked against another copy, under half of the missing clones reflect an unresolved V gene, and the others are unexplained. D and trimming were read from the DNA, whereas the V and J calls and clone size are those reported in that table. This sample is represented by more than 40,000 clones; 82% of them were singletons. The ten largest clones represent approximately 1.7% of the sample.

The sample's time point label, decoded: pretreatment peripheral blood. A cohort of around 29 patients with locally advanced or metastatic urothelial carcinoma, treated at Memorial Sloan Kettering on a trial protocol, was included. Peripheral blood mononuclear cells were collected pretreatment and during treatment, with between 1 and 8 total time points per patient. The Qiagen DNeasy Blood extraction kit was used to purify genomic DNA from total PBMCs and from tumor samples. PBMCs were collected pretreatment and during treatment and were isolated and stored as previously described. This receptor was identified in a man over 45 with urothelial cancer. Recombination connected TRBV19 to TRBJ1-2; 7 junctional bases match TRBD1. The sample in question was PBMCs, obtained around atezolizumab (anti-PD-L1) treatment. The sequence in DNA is TGTGCCAGTAAAACAGGGGAGGATGGCTACACCTTC. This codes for CASKTGEDGYTF.